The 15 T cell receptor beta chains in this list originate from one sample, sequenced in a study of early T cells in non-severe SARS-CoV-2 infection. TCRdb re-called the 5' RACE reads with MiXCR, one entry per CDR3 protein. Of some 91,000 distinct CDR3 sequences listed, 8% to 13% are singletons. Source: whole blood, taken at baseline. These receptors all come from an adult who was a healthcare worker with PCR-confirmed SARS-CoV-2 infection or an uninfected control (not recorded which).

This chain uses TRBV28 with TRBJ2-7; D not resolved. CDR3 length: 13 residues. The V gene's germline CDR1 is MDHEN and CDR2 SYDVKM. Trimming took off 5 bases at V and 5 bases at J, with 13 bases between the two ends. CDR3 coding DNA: TGTGCCAGCAGTCCGTCCGCAGGCCACGAGCAGTACTTC. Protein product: CASSPSAGHEQYF.

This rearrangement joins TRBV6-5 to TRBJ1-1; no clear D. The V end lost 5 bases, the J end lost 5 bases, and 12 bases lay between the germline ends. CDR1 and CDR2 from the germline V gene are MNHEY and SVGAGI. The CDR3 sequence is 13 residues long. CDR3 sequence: CASSRVLGTEAFF. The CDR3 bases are TGTGCCAGCAGTAGGGTTTTAGGAACTGAAGCTTTCTTT.

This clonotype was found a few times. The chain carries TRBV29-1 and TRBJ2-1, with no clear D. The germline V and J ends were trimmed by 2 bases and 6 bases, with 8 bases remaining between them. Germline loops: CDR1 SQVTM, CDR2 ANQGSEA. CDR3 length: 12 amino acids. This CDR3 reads CSVERVFNEQFF. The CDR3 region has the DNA TGCAGCGTTGAACGGGTTTTCAATGAGCAGTTCTTC.

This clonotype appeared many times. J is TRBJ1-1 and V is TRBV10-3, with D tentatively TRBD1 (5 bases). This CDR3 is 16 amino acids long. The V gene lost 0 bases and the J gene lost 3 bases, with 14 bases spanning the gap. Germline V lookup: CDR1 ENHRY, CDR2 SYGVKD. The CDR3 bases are TGTGCCATCAGTGAGTCGCCCCAGGGAGTTTACACTGAAGCTTTCTTT. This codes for CAISESPQGVYTEAFF.

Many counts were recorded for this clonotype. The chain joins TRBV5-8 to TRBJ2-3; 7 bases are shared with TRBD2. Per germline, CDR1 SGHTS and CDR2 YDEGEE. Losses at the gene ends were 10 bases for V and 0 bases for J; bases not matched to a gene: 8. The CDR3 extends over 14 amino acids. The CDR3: CALVGGISTDTQYF. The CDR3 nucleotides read TGTGCCCTAGTGGGGGGGATAAGCACAGATACGCAGTATTTT.

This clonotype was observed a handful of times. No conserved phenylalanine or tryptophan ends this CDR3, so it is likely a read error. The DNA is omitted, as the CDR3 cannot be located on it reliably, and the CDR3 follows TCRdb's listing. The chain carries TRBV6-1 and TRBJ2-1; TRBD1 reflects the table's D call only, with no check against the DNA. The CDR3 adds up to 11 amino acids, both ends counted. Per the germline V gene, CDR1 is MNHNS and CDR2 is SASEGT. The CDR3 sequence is CASSEMGTESV.

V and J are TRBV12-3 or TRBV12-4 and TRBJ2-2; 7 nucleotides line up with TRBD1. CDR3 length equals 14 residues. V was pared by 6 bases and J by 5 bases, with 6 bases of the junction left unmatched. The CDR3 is CASSPDRRTGELFF. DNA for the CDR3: TGTGCCAGCAGCCCGGACAGGCGTACCGGGGAGCTGTTTTTT.

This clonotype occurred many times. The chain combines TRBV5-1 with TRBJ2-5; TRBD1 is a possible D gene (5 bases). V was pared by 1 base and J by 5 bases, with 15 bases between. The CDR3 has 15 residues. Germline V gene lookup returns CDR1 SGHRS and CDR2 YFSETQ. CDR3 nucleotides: TGCGCCAGCAGCTTGATTCCAGAACCAGGGGAGACCCAGTACTTC. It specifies CASSLIPEPGETQYF. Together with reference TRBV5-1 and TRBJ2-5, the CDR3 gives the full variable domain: KAGVTQTPRYLIKTRGQQVTLSCSPISGHRSVSWYQQTPGQGLQFLFEYFSETQRNKGNFPGRFSGRQFSNSRSEMNVSTLELGDSALYLCASSLIPEPGETQYFGPGTRLLVL.

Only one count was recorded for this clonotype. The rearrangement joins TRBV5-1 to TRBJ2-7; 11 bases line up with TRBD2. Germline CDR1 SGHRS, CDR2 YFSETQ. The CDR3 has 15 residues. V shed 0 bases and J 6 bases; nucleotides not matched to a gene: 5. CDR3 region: CASSLDPGTSGEQYF. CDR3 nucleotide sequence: TGCGCCAGCAGCTTGGACCCCGGGACTAGCGGCGAGCAGTACTTC.

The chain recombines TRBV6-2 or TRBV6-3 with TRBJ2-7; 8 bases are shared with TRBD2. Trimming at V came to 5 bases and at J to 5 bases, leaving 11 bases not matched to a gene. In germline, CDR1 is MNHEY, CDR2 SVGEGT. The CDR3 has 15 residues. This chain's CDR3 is CASSPSGLGFHEQYF. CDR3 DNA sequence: TGTGCCAGCAGTCCCTCGGGACTAGGATTCCACGAGCAGTACTTC.

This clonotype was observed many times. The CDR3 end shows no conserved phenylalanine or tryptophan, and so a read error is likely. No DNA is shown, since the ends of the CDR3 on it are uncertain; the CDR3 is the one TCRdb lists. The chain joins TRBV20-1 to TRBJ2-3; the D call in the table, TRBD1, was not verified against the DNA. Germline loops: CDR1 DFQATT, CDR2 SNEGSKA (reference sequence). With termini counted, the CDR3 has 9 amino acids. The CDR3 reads CSARDGLDD.

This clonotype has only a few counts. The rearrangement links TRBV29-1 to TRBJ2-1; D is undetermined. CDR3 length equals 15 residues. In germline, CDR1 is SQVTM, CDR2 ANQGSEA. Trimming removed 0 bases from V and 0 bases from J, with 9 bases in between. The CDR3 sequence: CSVEDGWSSYNEQFF. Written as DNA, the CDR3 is TGCAGCGTTGAAGATGGGTGGAGCTCCTACAATGAGCAGTTCTTC.

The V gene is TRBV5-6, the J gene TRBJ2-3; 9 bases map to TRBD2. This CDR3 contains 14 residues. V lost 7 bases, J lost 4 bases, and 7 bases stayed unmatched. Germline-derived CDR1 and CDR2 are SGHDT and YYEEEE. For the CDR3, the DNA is TGTGCCAGCCAAAGCGGGGGGAAGGCAGATACGCAGTATTTT. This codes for CASQSGGKADTQYF.

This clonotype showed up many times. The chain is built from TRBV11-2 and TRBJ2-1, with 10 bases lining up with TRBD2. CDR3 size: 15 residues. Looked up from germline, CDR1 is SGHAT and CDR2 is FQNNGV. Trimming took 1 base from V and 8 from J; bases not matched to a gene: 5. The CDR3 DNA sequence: TGTGCCAGCAGCTTAGCAGCGGGAGGGCCATATGAGCAGTTCTTC. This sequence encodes CASSLAAGGPYEQFF.

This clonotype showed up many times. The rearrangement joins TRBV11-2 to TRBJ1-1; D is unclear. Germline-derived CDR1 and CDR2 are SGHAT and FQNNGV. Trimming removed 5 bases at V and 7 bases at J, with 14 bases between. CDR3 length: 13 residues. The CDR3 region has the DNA TGTGCCAGCAGCCCGCAACGGGGAGGTGAAGCTTTCTTT. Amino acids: CASSPQRGGEAFF. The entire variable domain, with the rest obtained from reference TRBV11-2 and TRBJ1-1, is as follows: EAGVAQSPRYKIIEKRQSVAFWCNPISGHATLYWYQQILGQGPKLLIQFQNNGVVDDSQLPKDRFSAERLKGVDSTLKIQPAKLEDSAVYLCASSPQRGGEAFFGQGTRLTVV.